These 21 T cell receptor beta chains were all obtained from the same sample, sequenced in a study of cytotoxic CD8 clonotypes in ibrutinib-treated CLL. Only in-frame clones appear in the TCRdb table, and some are missing; sequencing was by immunoSEQ multiplex PCR. This sample has approximately 160,000 clones, with more than 70% found just once. Sequencing was performed on PBMCs, taken at disease progression, from a patient treated with ibrutinib. The source of these receptors is a human donor with chronic lymphocytic leukemia.

The CDR3 region has the DNA TGTGCCAGCAGCCAATCAGGGACTAGCGGGAGATGGGTAACAGATACGCAGTATTTT. Protein product: CASSQSGTSGRWVTDTQYF. This chain links TRBV4-2 with TRBJ2-3; 14 positions match TRBD2. V lost 2 bases and J lost 3; bases outside the gene matches: 10. CDR1 and CDR2 (germline): LGHNA, YNFKEQ. The CDR3 has 19 residues.

The V and J genes are TRBV27 and TRBJ1-1; D might be TRBD1 (6 bases). The CDR3 extends over 16 amino acids. Trimming stripped 3 bases from V and 5 bases from J, with 19 bases between. Germline V CDR1 and CDR2: MNHEY, SMNVEV (reference sequence). CDR3 in amino acids: CASSFRTGPAGTEAFF. CDR3 DNA: TGTGCCAGCAGTTTCCGCACAGGGCCCGCGGGAACTGAAGCTTTCTTT.

The CDR3 coding sequence is TGTGCCAGCAGCTTAACGCGCGGGAGATTTGAGACCCAGTACTTC. It is translated as CASSLTRGRFETQYF. The V gene is TRBV7-3, the J gene TRBJ2-5; TRBD2 aligns across 7 bases. The CDR3 extends over 15 amino acids. V was clipped by 0 bases and J by 5 bases; unmatched bases: 6. The germline CDR1 and CDR2 sequences are SGHTA and FQGTGA.

The V call is TRBV11-3, the J call TRBJ2-3; 7 bases map to TRBD1. Trimming removed 2 bases from V and 2 bases from J; junction bases left unmatched: 4. The CDR3 runs to 15 residues. Germline lookup yields CDR1 SGHNT and CDR2 YENEEA. The CDR3 sequence is CASSLRTGLTDTQYF. CDR3 in DNA: TGTGCCAGCAGCTTACGGACAGGCCTCACAGATACGCAGTATTTT.

The chain has TRBV19 and TRBJ2-2; 10 bases align to TRBD2. The V gene's germline CDR1 is LNHDA and CDR2 SQIVND (reference sequence). V shed 5 bases, J shed 7 bases, and the junction held 10 bases outside the gene matches. The CDR3 sequence is 16 residues long. The CDR3 nucleotides are TGTGCCAGTAGTGGCTGGGCTAGCGGGAGAAGCGGGGAGCTGTTTTTT. It translates to CASSGWASGRSGELFF.

The gene calls are TRBV6-1 and TRBJ2-1, with D possibly called TRBD1 or TRBD2 (5 bases each). Germline V gene sequence: CDR1 MNHNS, CDR2 SASEGT. This CDR3 contains 15 residues. The germline V and J ends were trimmed by 1 base and 0 bases, with 7 bases remaining between them. CDR3 loop: CASSEEGSSYNEQFF. The CDR3 region has the DNA TGTGCCAGCAGTGAAGAGGGGAGCTCCTACAATGAGCAGTTCTTC.

The rearrangement uses TRBV19 and TRBJ2-7, with D unclear. Germline values: CDR1 LNHDA, CDR2 SQIVND (reference sequence). Trimming cost V 0 bases and J 6 bases, with 9 bases left between them. The CDR3 length is 13 residues. The CDR3 loop is CASSIDREGEQYF. The CDR3 DNA reads TGTGCCAGTAGTATAGATAGAGAAGGCGAGCAGTACTTC.

The CDR3 spells CASSLIAGSYNEQFF. In DNA form, the CDR3 reads TGTGCCAGCAGCTTGATAGCGGGGTCCTACAATGAGCAGTTCTTC. V gene TRBV7-2 combines with J gene TRBJ2-1, with 8 bases that match TRBD2. The V gene end was trimmed by 3 bases and the J gene end by 1 base; junction bases not matched to a gene: 2. CDR1 SGHTA and CDR2 FQGNSA come from the germline V gene. CDR3 length: 15 residues.

CDR3 sequence (DNA): TGTGCCAGTAGTAGACAGGCAATAGGGACTAATGAAAAACTGTTTTTT. It is translated as CASSRQAIGTNEKLFF. The chain uses TRBV19 and TRBJ1-4; D might be TRBD1 (6 bases). Trimming took 4 bases from V and 2 from J, leaving 14 bases between them. Germline CDR1 is LNHDA and CDR2 is SQIVND (reference sequence). The CDR3 covers 16 residues.

V and J are TRBV27 and TRBJ2-3; 7 bases line up with TRBD1. The V gene's germline CDR1 is MNHEY and CDR2 SMNVEV (reference sequence). V shed 5 bases and J 3 bases; nucleotides not matched to a gene: 8. The CDR3 runs 15 residues. The CDR3 sequence is CASSRQGMMTDTQYF. The DNA for the CDR3 is TGTGCCAGCAGTAGACAGGGTATGATGACAGATACGCAGTATTTT.

This rearrangement joins TRBV10-3 to TRBJ1-5; 8 positions agree with TRBD1. Germline V gives CDR1 ENHRY, CDR2 SYGVKD. The ends lost 3 bases at V and 0 bases at J; junction bases unmatched: 4. This CDR3 spans 16 amino acids. The CDR3 sequence is CAISDRDRNSNQPQHF. The CDR3 DNA sequence: TGTGCCATCAGTGACCGGGACAGGAATAGCAATCAGCCCCAGCATTTT.

The V call is TRBV4-1, the J call TRBJ2-1, with D possibly being TRBD1 or TRBD2 (5 bases each). The V gene's germline CDR1 is MGHRA and CDR2 YSYEKL. V lost 0 bases and J 8 bases, leaving 11 bases between the germline ends. This CDR3 region has 14 residues. CDR3 DNA: TGCGCCAGCAGCCAAGAGAGGGGCACCTATGAGCAGTTCTTC. Protein sequence: CASSQERGTYEQFF.

The table lists this clone with a few counts. The J gene is TRBJ1-1, the V gene TRBV7-2; D gene ambiguous. The CDR3 is 13 amino acids. V was trimmed by 3 bases and J by 5 bases, leaving 10 bases between them. In germline, CDR1 is SGHTA, CDR2 FQGNSA. The CDR3 protein is CASSLSGRTEAFF. As DNA, the CDR3 is TGTGCCAGCAGCTTGTCCGGGCGGACTGAAGCTTTCTTT. The whole variable domain, filled in from reference TRBV7-2 and TRBJ1-1, reads GAGVSQSPSNKVTEKGKDVELRCDPISGHTALYWYRQSLGQGLEFLIYFQGNSAPDKSGLPSDRFSAERTGGSVSTLTIQRTQQEDSAVYLCASSLSGRTEAFFGQGTRLTVV.

The rearrangement links TRBV5-1 to TRBJ1-2; 7 bases are shared with TRBD1. The trim removed 0 bases at V and 4 bases at J, leaving 6 bases unmatched. Germline assignment: CDR1 SGHRS and CDR2 YFSETQ. This CDR3 comprises 15 residues. The CDR3 DNA is TGCGCCAGCAGCTTGGAACCGGGACAGATCTATGGCTACACCTTC. It translates to CASSLEPGQIYGYTF.

The genes are TRBV5-1 and TRBJ2-7, with D tentatively TRBD1 or TRBD2 (5 bases each). The germline CDR1 and CDR2 sequences are SGHRS and YFSETQ. V was trimmed by 3 bases and J by 1 base, leaving 11 bases between them. The length of the CDR3 is 14 residues. Here the CDR3 reads CASSWGTESYEQYF. CDR3 in DNA: TGCGCCAGCAGCTGGGGGACGGAGTCCTACGAGCAGTACTTC.

A few counts support this clone. The genes are TRBV6-1 and TRBJ1-2, with TRBD1 identical over 7 bases. The germline gives CDR1 MNHNS, CDR2 SASEGT. Trimming at V came to 5 bases and at J to 5 bases, leaving 5 bases not matched to a gene. CDR3 length equals 13 residues. The CDR3 sequence is CASSKGAGYGYTF. The CDR3 coding sequence is TGTGCCAGCAGTAAGGGGGCAGGGTATGGCTACACCTTC.

The count of this clone is one. V is TRBV7-2 and J is TRBJ2-7, with TRBD2 matching 12 bases. The V gene end was trimmed by 5 bases and the J gene end by 5 bases; junction bases not matched to a gene: 1. Germline loops: CDR1 SGHTA, CDR2 FQGNSA. This CDR3 contains 13 residues. CDR3 residues: CASSRTSGDEQYF. DNA of the CDR3: TGTGCCAGCAGCCGGACTAGCGGGGACGAGCAGTACTTC. Based on the CDR3 plus reference TRBV7-2 and TRBJ2-7, the full variable domain is GAGVSQSPSNKVTEKGKDVELRCDPISGHTALYWYRQSLGQGLEFLIYFQGNSAPDKSGLPSDRFSAERTGGSVSTLTIQRTQQEDSAVYLCASSRTSGDEQYFGPGTRLTVT.

V usage is TRBV6-1 and J usage is TRBJ2-7, with D maybe TRBD2 (6 bases). The CDR3 loop spans 17 amino acids. Germline V gene lookup returns CDR1 MNHNS and CDR2 SASEGT. V lost 0 bases and J lost 6, with 21 bases in between. The chain's CDR3 is CASSEAGIRAGRSEQYF. The CDR3 nucleotides are TGTGCCAGCAGTGAAGCGGGGATTCGGGCGGGGAGGAGCGAGCAGTACTTC.

CDR3 bases: TGCGCCAGCAGCCAAGATAACAGCGGGATGGCCCCTTACAATGAGCAGTTCTTC. This translates into CASSQDNSGMAPYNEQFF. V usage is TRBV4-1 and J usage is TRBJ2-1, with TRBD2 matching 7 bases. CDR1 is MGHRA, CDR2 YSYEKL, per germline. The trim removed 0 bases at V and 4 bases at J, leaving 12 bases unmatched. The CDR3 has 18 amino acids.

V and J are TRBV2 and TRBJ2-1, with 7 bases that match TRBD2. The length of the CDR3 is 16 residues. Germline V gene sequence: CDR1 SNHLY, CDR2 FYNNEI. Trimming removed 0 bases from V and 2 bases from J; junction bases left unmatched: 4. DNA for the CDR3: TGTGCCAGCAGTGAAGCGGGAGGGCGCACCTACAATGAGCAGTTCTTC. It encodes CASSEAGGRTYNEQFF.

The chain employs TRBV6-5 and TRBJ2-3; D uncertain. Trimming removed 4 bases at V and 0 bases at J, with 8 bases between. The V gene's germline CDR1 is MNHEY and CDR2 SVGAGI. The CDR3 totals 14 residues. The CDR3 region is CASSWGRSTDTQYF. CDR3 sequence (DNA): TGTGCCAGCAGTTGGGGTAGGAGCACAGATACGCAGTATTTT.